The present T cell receptor (beta chain) was sequenced within a study of T cells expressing NK-cell markers. On the study more broadly: Seven donors tested HCMV-seropositive and one tested seronegative among the eight sequenced. Study results and limitations: A few of the donors also had these clonotypes leading their CD3+CD56-NKG2C+ fraction.

After re-calling the 5' RACE reads, TCRdb lists one entry per CDR3 protein, DNA absent. Found here are under 500,000 distinct CDR3 sequences; the top ten clones hold more than 7%. Concerning this clonotype: Its antigen is still unknown.

This CDR3 is built from 17 residues. Germline V gene sequence: CDR1 LGHNA, CDR2 YSLEER. The chain joins TRBV4-3 to TRBJ2-1; the TRBD2 assignment by TCRdb is unverifiable without DNA. Sequencing was performed on blood T cells: a sorted CD56 or NKG2C T cell subset, CD4+ or CD8+ T cells, or bulk PBMC T cells (not recorded which). The clonotype was recovered from a woman between 18 and 70 years old in good health. CDR3 protein: CASSQAPRQRRSDEQFF.